The rows below give T cell receptor beta chains drawn from one sample of a study of control samples from healthy donors and cancer patients. Assay used: immunoSEQ multiplex PCR; TCRdb lists only in-frame clones, some missing. Among just over 90,000 clones listed, around 83% were seen once. The sequenced material came from blood. The receptors were gathered from a woman aged 45-65 years in good health. CDR3s include the opening cysteine and the closing phenylalanine or tryptophan. D genes are given only for firm matches. The listing skips clone size in some rows; elsewhere it reads once, few, many or a size class.

clone_size	j_call	v_call	d_call	cdr3_nt	cdr3_aa
-	TRBJ1-2	TRBV19	-	TGTGCCAGTAGTATCCAGGCAGAAACTAACTATGGCTACACCTTC	CASSIQAETNYGYTF
-	TRBJ2-7	TRBV7-9	-	TGTGCCAGCAGCTTAGAGGGAGGCCAGAGCTACGAGCAGTACTTC	CASSLEGGQSYEQYF
-	TRBJ1-6	TRBV19	-	TGTGCCAGTAGTTTGGCCCTGCGGGTCCCCTATAATTCACCCCTCCACTTT	CASSLALRVPYNSPLHF
-	TRBJ2-1	TRBV2	-	TGTGCCAGCACACCCCGGGACCAGCAGTTCTTC	CASTPRDQQFF
-	TRBJ2-3	TRBV5-5	-	TGTGCCAGCAGCTCGGCCGGACGCACTTACAGCAAAGATACGCAGTATTTT	CASSSAGRTYSKDTQYF
few	TRBJ2-1	TRBV28	TRBD1	TGTGCCAGCAGGACCGGGACAGGGACCAATGAGCAGTTCTTC	CASRTGTGTNEQFF
-	TRBJ1-1	TRBV7-9	-	TGTGCCAGCAGCGCAACGGACAGACCGAACACTGAAGCTTTCTTT	CASSATDRPNTEAFF
-	TRBJ2-7	TRBV13	-	TGTGCCAGCAGCCCCCGGATGAGCTCCTACGAGCAGTACTTC	CASSPRMSSYEQYF
-	TRBJ1-3	TRBV2	TRBD1	TGTGCCAGCAGAGCAGGGGGCACGAGTCACACCATATATTTT	CASRAGGTSHTIYF
once	TRBJ1-2	TRBV29-1	-	TGCAGCGTTGACCAGGGACGGAACTATGGCTACACCTTC	CSVDQGRNYGYTF
-	TRBJ2-7	TRBV21-1	-	TGTGCCAGCAGCAAAGAGGGGGTGGGGACATACGAGCAGTACTTC	CASSKEGVGTYEQYF
-	TRBJ1-1	TRBV27	-	TGTGCCAGCAGTTTTAGGGGCACTGAAGCTTTCTTT	CASSFRGTEAFF
-	TRBJ2-3	TRBV11-3	-	TGTGCCAGCAGCCCTAAGGGCAGCACAGATACGCAGTATTTT	CASSPKGSTDTQYF
once	TRBJ2-7	TRBV2	-	TGTGCCAGCAGTGGGGTTACAGGGATAAACGAGCAGTACTTC	CASSGVTGINEQYF
-	TRBJ2-3	TRBV5-1	TRBD2	TGCGCCAGCAGCTTCAGGACTAGCGGCTCAGATACGCAGTATTTT	CASSFRTSGSDTQYF
-	TRBJ1-1	TRBV19	-	TGTGCCAGTAGATTACAGGGTGAGGTCACTGAAGCTTTCTTT	CASRLQGEVTEAFF
-	TRBJ1-5	TRBV4-1	-	TGCGCCAGCAGCCTTCCGGGGAATCAGCCCCAGCATTTT	CASSLPGNQPQHF
few	TRBJ2-3	TRBV14	-	TGTGCCAGCAGCCAAGATTGGGGGGCAGATACGCAGTATTTT	CASSQDWGADTQYF
-	TRBJ1-1	TRBV4-2	-	TGTGCCAGCAGCACCGGCGGGAGTGAAGCTTTCTTT	CASSTGGSEAFF
-	TRBJ2-3	TRBV18	TRBD2	TGTGCCAGCTCACCTAGTTCAGCGGGAGGGGATACGCAGTATTTT	CASSPSSAGGDTQYF
once	TRBJ2-3	TRBV6-6	TRBD2	TGTGCCAGCAGTTACGGCACTAGCGGGGGCACAGATACGCAGTATTTT	CASSYGTSGGTDTQYF
-	TRBJ2-5	TRBV5-4	-	TGTGCCAGCAGCTTGGCTCAGGGGCAAGAGACCCAGTACTTC	CASSLAQGQETQYF
-	TRBJ2-2	TRBV3-1/TRBV3-2	TRBD1	TGTGCCAGCAGCCAAGCACGCTCGACAGGGACCACCGGGGAGCTGTTTTTT	CASSQARSTGTTGELFF
-	TRBJ2-7	TRBV18	TRBD1	TGTGCCAGCTCACCACCGACAGGGGTCCACGAGCAGTACTTC	CASSPPTGVHEQYF
-	TRBJ2-5	TRBV11-3	-	TGTGCCAGCAGCTTATCAAAGGAGACCCAGTACTTC	CASSLSKETQYF
-	TRBJ2-7	TRBV6-2/TRBV6-3	TRBD2	TGTGCCAGCAGCAACGGACTAGCGGGGGTCCCTAGCTCCTACGAGCAGTACTTC	CASSNGLAGVPSSYEQYF
few	TRBJ2-7	TRBV6-5	-	TGTGCCAGCAGTTACCGAGCGCTCGGAGAGCAGTACTTC	CASSYRALGEQYF
-	TRBJ2-1	TRBV4-3	TRBD2	TGCGCCAGCAGCCAAGATGGCGGGAGTTCCAAATTCTTC	CASSQDGGSSKFF
-	TRBJ2-3	TRBV18	TRBD2	TGTGCCAGCTCACCAACCCTAGCGGGAGGCCAAGGGGCTAGCACAGATACGCAGTATTTT	CASSPTLAGGQGASTDTQYF
-	TRBJ2-5	TRBV7-2	TRBD2	TGTGCCAGCAGCTTAGGGGGGGGAGGGGAGACCCAGTACTTC	CASSLGGGGETQYF
-	TRBJ2-4	TRBV6-2/TRBV6-3	-	TGTGCCAGCAGTTACGGGCTAGCTTCTGACATTCAGTACTTC	CASSYGLASDIQYF
-	TRBJ1-6	TRBV7-8	-	TGTGCCAGCAGCTTGATGTCAGGGTACTCATCACCCCTCCACTTT	CASSLMSGYSSPLHF
-	TRBJ2-7	TRBV5-6	-	TGTGCCAGCAGCACAGACGGGAGCTCGAACTACGAGCAGTACTTC	CASSTDGSSNYEQYF
-	TRBJ2-7	TRBV10-1	TRBD1	TGCGCCAGCAGTGAGTCACGATTCCCGAGTAAGACAGGGACCTACGAGCAGTACTTC	CASSESRFPSKTGTYEQYF
-	TRBJ1-1	TRBV7-2	TRBD1	TGTGCCAGCAGCTTAGGGGGACAGAAGAACACTGAAGCTTTCTTT	CASSLGGQKNTEAFF
-	TRBJ1-6	TRBV7-9	TRBD1	TGTGCCAGCAGCCTAACAGGGGGCTTGAATTCACCCCTCCACTTT	CASSLTGGLNSPLHF
-	TRBJ2-1	TRBV18	TRBD1	TGTGCCAGCTCACCCCGGACAGGGCATTACAATGAGCAGTTCTTC	CASSPRTGHYNEQFF
-	TRBJ2-1	TRBV9	-	TGTGCCAGCAACTCGGGGGATCTCTCCTACAATGAGCAGTTCTTC	CASNSGDLSYNEQFF
-	TRBJ2-5	TRBV6-5	-	TGTGCCAGCAGTTACGGGGGACGAGGGACCCAGTACTTC	CASSYGGRGTQYF
-	TRBJ2-7	TRBV21-1	-	TGTGCCAGCAGCAAAAGAAGTGGGAGCCGTCCTACCTACGAGCAGTACTTC	CASSKRSGSRPTYEQYF
-	TRBJ1-4	TRBV18	-	TGTGCCAGCTCACCACCGGATGAAAAACTGTTTTTT	CASSPPDEKLFF
-	TRBJ2-7	TRBV29-1	TRBD2	TGCAGCGCCGGAGCCGGGACTAGCGGTGGCGAGCAGTACTTC	CSAGAGTSGGEQYF
-	TRBJ1-2	TRBV7-9	-	TGTGCCAGCAGCCTTAACGGGGTACACTATGGCTACACCTTC	CASSLNGVHYGYTF
-	TRBJ2-3	TRBV5-1	TRBD2	TGCGCCAGCAAAACTGGACTAGCCACAGATACGCAGTATTTT	CASKTGLATDTQYF
-	TRBJ1-2	TRBV19	-	TGTGCCAGTAGTATAGCATTCGTTACAGGCAGCTATGGCTACACCTTC	CASSIAFVTGSYGYTF
-	TRBJ1-1	TRBV4-3	-	TGCGCCAGCAGCCAAGATCTGGGTATTCCGAACACTGAAGCTTTCTTT	CASSQDLGIPNTEAFF
-	TRBJ2-5	TRBV7-2	-	TGTGCCAGCAGCTTAGTGGCTAGCGAACAAGAGACCCAGTACTTC	CASSLVASEQETQYF
-	TRBJ2-5	TRBV7-2	TRBD2	TGTGCCAGCAGCTTAGCGGCTAGCGGGGGCCAAGAGACCCAGTACTTC	CASSLAASGGQETQYF
-	TRBJ2-2	TRBV7-9	-	TGTGCCAGCGGAAAAGCCGGGGAGCTGTTTTTT	CASGKAGELFF
-	TRBJ2-3	TRBV27	-	TGTGCCACCCACGAGGGCCCCTGGGGTACGCAGTATTTT	CATHEGPWGTQYF
-	TRBJ2-1	TRBV7-2	-	TGTGCCAGCAGCTTAAGTGGACTGGTCAATGAGCAGTTCTTC	CASSLSGLVNEQFF
-	TRBJ1-2	TRBV5-6	-	TGTGCCAGCAGCCCCGAAAGTGCCGGTCGGGGCTACACCTTC	CASSPESAGRGYTF
-	TRBJ2-3	TRBV5-1	TRBD1	TGCGCCAGCAGCACCCTGGACAGGCGGGTAGATACGCAGTATTTT	CASSTLDRRVDTQYF
-	TRBJ2-1	TRBV4-3	-	TGCGCCAGCAGCCAAGAACGCGTCTCCTACAATGAGCAGTTCTTC	CASSQERVSYNEQFF
once	TRBJ2-7	TRBV15	TRBD1	TGTGCCACCAGCAGATTCGGGACAGGACTCTACGAGCAGTACTTC	CATSRFGTGLYEQYF